A selection of T cell receptor beta chains follows, all from one sample in a study of identical twins. Each CDR3 protein gets one entry after TCRdb re-called the 5' RACE reads with MiXCR. The sample holds 500,000 or so distinct CDR3 sequences, around 15% seen once. This sample also appeared in a second study, on yellow fever vaccine responses in identical twins.

Specimen: CD4+ T cells sorted from blood. These receptors all come from a woman aged 18-29 years in good health. The CDR3 runs from the conserved cysteine through the conserved F or W. Each record gives: clone size, V gene, J gene, CDR3 protein. Clone size, where shown, is once, few, many, or a class for clones that have expanded.

clone size: few
V gene: TRBV11-2
J gene: TRBJ2-1
CDR3 protein: CASSYVAGGRGNEQFF

clone size: few
V gene: TRBV5-1
J gene: TRBJ2-1
CDR3 protein: CASSLSLNNEQFF

clone size: .
V gene: TRBV7-7
J gene: TRBJ2-7
CDR3 protein: CASSLGGDIETITKHYEQYF

clone size: few
V gene: TRBV6-5
J gene: TRBJ2-6
CDR3 protein: CASSYSWREGSGANVLTF

clone size: .
V gene: TRBV20-1
J gene: TRBJ2-3
CDR3 protein: CSARVSGRQDTQYF

clone size: few
V gene: TRBV20-1
J gene: TRBJ2-1
CDR3 protein: CSARGGINEQFF

clone size: many
V gene: TRBV7-8
J gene: TRBJ2-4
CDR3 protein: CASSRQENIQYF

clone size: .
V gene: TRBV7-7
J gene: TRBJ2-3
CDR3 protein: CASSPGTGSADTQYF

clone size: few
V gene: TRBV20-1
J gene: TRBJ1-1
CDR3 protein: CSASPLSGGFGTEAFF

clone size: .
V gene: TRBV5-1
J gene: TRBJ2-1
CDR3 protein: CASSLLAVGGEQFF

clone size: many
V gene: TRBV20-1
J gene: TRBJ2-5
CDR3 protein: CSARIGTGSQETQYF

clone size: many
V gene: TRBV4-1
J gene: TRBJ2-1
CDR3 protein: CASSPDLSSYNEQFF

clone size: few
V gene: TRBV12-3/TRBV12-4
J gene: TRBJ2-1
CDR3 protein: CASSSSGGAVEQFF

clone size: few
V gene: TRBV20-1
J gene: TRBJ1-4
CDR3 protein: CSARDLRGGGEKLFF

clone size: many
V gene: TRBV21-1
J gene: TRBJ2-3
CDR3 protein: CASSKETSVPADTQYF

clone size: .
V gene: TRBV5-6
J gene: .
CDR3 protein: CASSLGSGASTDTQHF

clone size: few
V gene: TRBV5-1
J gene: TRBJ2-1
CDR3 protein: CASTVTSSYNEQFF

clone size: .
V gene: TRBV11-3
J gene: TRBJ2-1
CDR3 protein: CASSLGTSGYSYNEQFF

clone size: .
V gene: TRBV5-1
J gene: TRBJ1-1
CDR3 protein: CASSRLIGTEAFF

clone size: few
V gene: TRBV19
J gene: TRBJ1-5
CDR3 protein: CASSSGNPGSNQPQHF

clone size: few
V gene: TRBV4-3
J gene: TRBJ2-2
CDR3 protein: CASSQGEGSGLSRTGELFF

clone size: many
V gene: TRBV29-1
J gene: TRBJ2-3
CDR3 protein: CSVGTGSTDTQYF

clone size: .
V gene: TRBV12-3/TRBV12-4
J gene: TRBJ2-1
CDR3 protein: CASSFYGSYNEQFF

clone size: .
V gene: TRBV6-2/TRBV6-3
J gene: TRBJ2-7
CDR3 protein: CASSSLAGRSYEQYF

clone size: .
V gene: TRBV28
J gene: TRBJ1-2
CDR3 protein: CASSRQSYGYTF

clone size: .
V gene: TRBV5-1
J gene: TRBJ2-1
CDR3 protein: CASSRGGDYNEQFF

clone size: few
V gene: TRBV15
J gene: TRBJ2-2
CDR3 protein: CATERGGYTGELFF

clone size: few
V gene: TRBV5-1
J gene: TRBJ1-1
CDR3 protein: CASSLAPKNTEAFF

clone size: few
V gene: TRBV7-8
J gene: TRBJ2-5
CDR3 protein: CASILRGQETQYF

clone size: .
V gene: TRBV11-2
J gene: TRBJ2-2
CDR3 protein: CASSLVGRGTVNTGELFF

clone size: .
V gene: TRBV20-1
J gene: TRBJ2-4
CDR3 protein: CSASGTLLAKNIQYF

clone size: .
V gene: TRBV10-3
J gene: TRBJ2-7
CDR3 protein: CAIRRTSESYEQYF

clone size: .
V gene: TRBV6-2/TRBV6-3
J gene: TRBJ2-1
CDR3 protein: CASSFRSRTSGRSNEQFF

clone size: .
V gene: TRBV15
J gene: TRBJ2-1
CDR3 protein: CATSREARRNSYNEQFF

clone size: few
V gene: TRBV7-9
J gene: TRBJ1-1
CDR3 protein: CASSLVALSTEAFF

clone size: .
V gene: TRBV19
J gene: TRBJ2-6
CDR3 protein: CASSEGIRWLTSGANVLTF

clone size: .
V gene: TRBV7-2
J gene: TRBJ1-1
CDR3 protein: CASSLLWTEGTEAFF

clone size: many
V gene: TRBV5-1
J gene: TRBJ2-3
CDR3 protein: CASQLAGGVDTQYF